This T cell receptor (beta chain) emerged from a study of OX40 agonist ivuxolimab in advanced cancers. For the study at large: Therapy given before enrollment (anti-PD-1, anti-PD-L1 or anti-CTLA-4) was allowed, and approximately 40% had some. Study-wide findings and caveats: Low normalized clonal expansion also occurred in some nonresponding patients.

Clones were sequenced by immunoSEQ multiplex PCR, and TCRdb holds only the in-frame ones, with some missing. The sample lists about 61,000 clones; around 87% were seen once. As for this clone: Its target is unknown.

Germline CDR1 reads MNHNS; CDR2 reads SASEGT. This CDR3 comprises 14 residues. Trimming removed 4 bases from V and 4 bases from J, with 13 bases in between. This specimen was CD4+ or CD8+ T cells sorted from blood, taken in a trial of the OX40 agonist ivuxolimab. This chain joins TRBV6-1 and TRBJ1-2, with D perhaps TRBD1 (5 bases). This receptor was identified in an adult with an advanced solid tumor such as melanoma, head and neck, liver or kidney cancer. The CDR3 loop reads CASSVSGGVYGYTF. The CDR3 bases are TGTGCCAGCAGTGTGTCGGGGGGTGTCTATGGCTACACCTTC.